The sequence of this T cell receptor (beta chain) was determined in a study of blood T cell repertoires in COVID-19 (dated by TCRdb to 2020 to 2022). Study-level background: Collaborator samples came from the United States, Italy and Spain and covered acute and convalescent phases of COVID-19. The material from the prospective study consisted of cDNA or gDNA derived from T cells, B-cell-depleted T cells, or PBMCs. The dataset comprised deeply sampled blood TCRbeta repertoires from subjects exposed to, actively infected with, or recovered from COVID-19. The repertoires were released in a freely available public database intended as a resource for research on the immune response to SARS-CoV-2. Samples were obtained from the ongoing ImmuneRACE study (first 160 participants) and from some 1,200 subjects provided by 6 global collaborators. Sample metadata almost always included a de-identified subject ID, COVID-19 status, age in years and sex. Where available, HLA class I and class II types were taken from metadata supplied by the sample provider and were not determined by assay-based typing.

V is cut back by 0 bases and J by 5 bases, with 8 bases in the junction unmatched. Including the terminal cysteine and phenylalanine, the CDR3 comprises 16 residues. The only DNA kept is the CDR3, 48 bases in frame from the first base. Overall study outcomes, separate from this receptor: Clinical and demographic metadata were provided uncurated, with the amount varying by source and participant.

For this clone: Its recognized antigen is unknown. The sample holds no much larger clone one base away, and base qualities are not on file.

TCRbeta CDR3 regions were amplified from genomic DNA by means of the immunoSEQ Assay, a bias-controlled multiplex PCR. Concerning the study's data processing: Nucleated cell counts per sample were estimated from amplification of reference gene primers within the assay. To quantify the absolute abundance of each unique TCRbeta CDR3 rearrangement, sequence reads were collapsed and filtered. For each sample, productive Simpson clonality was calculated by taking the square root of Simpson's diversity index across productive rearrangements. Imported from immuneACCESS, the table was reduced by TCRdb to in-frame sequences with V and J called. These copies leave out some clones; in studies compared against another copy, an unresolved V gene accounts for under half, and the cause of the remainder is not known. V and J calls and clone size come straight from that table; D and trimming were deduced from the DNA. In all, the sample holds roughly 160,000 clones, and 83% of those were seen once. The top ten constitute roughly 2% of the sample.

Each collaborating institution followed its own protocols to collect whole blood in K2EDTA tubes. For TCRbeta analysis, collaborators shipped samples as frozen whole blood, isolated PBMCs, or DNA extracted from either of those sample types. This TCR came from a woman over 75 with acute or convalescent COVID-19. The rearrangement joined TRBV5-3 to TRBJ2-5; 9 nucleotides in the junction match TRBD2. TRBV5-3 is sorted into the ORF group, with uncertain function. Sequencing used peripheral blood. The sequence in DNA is TGTGCCAGAAGCTTGGGCGGCGGGAGGGCCTCGGAGACCCAGTACTTC. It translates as CARSLGGGRASETQYF.